Below, one T cell receptor (beta chain) is given with its context. Its antigen remains unknown. The germline gene is not matched at one end of the junction; a read error may be the cause. The data were obtained in a study of tumor and adjacent non-tumor tissue in lung cancer. Looking at the study overall: The cohort had roughly 12 adenocarcinoma, 2 squamous cell and 1 small cell patients.

Three rounds of nested PCR, following a modified ARM-PCR protocol, produced the TCRbeta library. TCRdb itself ran the multiplex PCR reads through MiXCR, one entry per CDR3 protein. The sample consists of about 85,000 distinct CDR3 sequences, around two thirds of them appearing once. CDR3 length: 13 amino acids. Germline assignment: CDR1 SGHVS and CDR2 FQNEAQ. This sample's RNA came from whole unsorted tissue. Points from the study as a whole: Compared with tumor, normal lung showed significantly lower TCR diversity. Normal lung showed higher cumulative top 100 clone frequency than tumor. Higher tumor TCR diversity was associated with shorter survival.

The rearrangement uses TRBV7-8 and TRBJ1-1, with a tentative D call TRBD1 (6 bases). This TCR was sampled from a man between 70 and 80 years old with non-small cell lung cancer. The specimen was lung tumor tissue. This CDR3 is CTSSRKQGIEAFF. The CDR3 DNA is TGTACCAGCAGCCGCAAACAGGGCATTGAAGCTTTCTTT.